A single sample is the source of the 11 T cell receptor beta chains below, sequenced in a study of blood T cell repertoires in COVID-19. Profiled with immunoSEQ multiplex PCR; TCRdb holds only in-frame clones, not every one. The data show tens of thousands of clones, around 83% seen once. Sequenced material: peripheral blood. The receptors were gathered from a human donor in a cohort sampled during active COVID-19.

V and J are TRBV2 and TRBJ1-5, with TRBD1 matching 7 bases. The V segment lost 4 bases and the J segment 6 bases; nucleotides outside the gene matches: 6. CDR3 length equals 14 residues. Germline CDR1 is SNHLY and CDR2 is FYNNEI. DNA of the CDR3: TGTGCCAGCAGTGCCACAGGGGTGGTTCAGCCCCAGCATTTT. Translation gives CASSATGVVQPQHF.

The V call is TRBV7-9, the J call TRBJ2-7, with D possibly matching TRBD1 (6 bases). Looked up from germline, CDR1 is SEHNR and CDR2 is FQNEAQ (reference sequence). Trimming removed 5 bases from V and 2 bases from J, with 13 bases in between. The CDR3 extends over 14 amino acids. The CDR3 sequence is CASSPDRRTYEQYF. DNA for the CDR3: TGTGCCAGCAGCCCCGACAGGCGCACCTACGAGCAGTACTTC.

The rearrangement joins TRBV7-2 to TRBJ2-5; 7 bases align to TRBD2. The V gene end was trimmed by 3 bases and the J gene end by 4 bases; junction bases not matched to a gene: 11. Germline CDR1 SGHTA, CDR2 FQGNSA. There are 16 residues in the CDR3. The CDR3 here is CASSLKSTGEGETQYF. The CDR3 coding sequence is TGTGCCAGCAGCTTGAAATCGACGGGGGAGGGAGAGACCCAGTACTTC.

The rearrangement joins TRBV11-2 to TRBJ2-3; D unclear. CDR1 and CDR2 from the germline V gene are SGHAT and FQNNGV. The CDR3 has 13 amino acids. V was shortened by 2 bases and J by 1 base, with 4 bases between the two germline ends. The CDR3 here is CASSLPGTDTQYF. The DNA for the CDR3 is TGTGCCAGCAGCTTACCCGGCACAGATACGCAGTATTTT.

The genes are TRBV19 and TRBJ1-2; no clear D gene. Trimming took 3 bases from V and 8 from J, leaving 22 bases between them. The CDR3 spans 16 residues. CDR1 is LNHDA and CDR2 is SQIVND in the germline V gene (reference sequence). The CDR3 loop is CASSMALGGSRQGYTF. Written as DNA, the CDR3 is TGTGCCAGTAGTATGGCCCTCGGAGGAAGCCGTCAGGGCTACACCTTC. Full variable domain (outside the CDR3, taken from reference TRBV19 and TRBJ1-2): DGGITQSPKYLFRKEGQNVTLSCEQNLNHDAMYWYRQDPGQGLRLIYYSQIVNDFQKGDIAEGYSVSREKKESFPLTVTSAQKNPTAFYLCASSMALGGSRQGYTFGSGTRLTVV.

The chain links TRBV5-6 to TRBJ1-5; 7 bases align to TRBD1. Germline CDR1 and CDR2: SGHDT and YYEEEE. The CDR3 is made up of 19 amino acids. The V and J ends lost 0 bases and 2 bases, in that order; junction bases with no gene match: 14. The CDR3 bases are TGTGCCAGCAGCTTGGGTTCCGGGACAGACTTACTTGGCAATCAGCCCCAGCATTTT. As protein: CASSLGSGTDLLGNQPQHF.

The CDR3 spells CASSIAGGPNTGELFF. The CDR3 coding sequence is TGTGCCAGTAGTATAGCGGGGGGTCCAAACACCGGGGAGCTGTTTTTT. The rearrangement uses TRBV19 and TRBJ2-2; 7 bases are a match to TRBD2. This CDR3 spans 16 amino acids. V was clipped by 1 base and J by 2 bases; unmatched bases: 4. Germline V CDR1 and CDR2: LNHDA, SQIVND (reference sequence).

The rearrangement links TRBV5-5 to TRBJ2-7, with D possibly matching TRBD1 (5 bases). This CDR3 comprises 15 residues. Germline CDR1 SGHKS, CDR2 YYEKEE (reference sequence). Trimming shortened V by 4 bases and J by 7 bases, and 21 bases separated the two germline ends. As DNA, the CDR3 is TGTGCCAGCAGCACCGGACATGCCCCCGTGATGGAGCAGTACGTC. It encodes CASSTGHAPVMEQYV.

This chain links TRBV6-1 with TRBJ1-4; 7 bases fit TRBD1. The length of the CDR3 is 18 residues. Trimming cost V 1 base and J 3 bases; bases outside gene matches: 11. Germline CDR1 is MNHNS and CDR2 is SASEGT. CDR3 in amino acids: CASSEDRRRGFSNEKLFF. The CDR3 bases are TGTGCCAGCAGTGAAGACCGCCGCAGGGGGTTTTCTAATGAAAAACTGTTTTTT.

This clone was counted only a few times. This chain joins TRBV28 and TRBJ2-3; 7 bases align to TRBD2. Germline-derived CDR1 and CDR2 are MDHEN and SYDVKM. This CDR3 spans 17 amino acids. V shed 6 bases, J shed 2 bases, and the junction held 14 bases outside the gene matches. The CDR3 DNA reads as TGTGCCAGCAGCCCTAAATGGACTAGAGGGTACACAGATACGCAGTATTTT. It encodes CASSPKWTRGYTDTQYF.

V usage is TRBV20-1 and J usage is TRBJ2-5; D is unclear. This CDR3 is built from 14 residues. Looked up from germline, CDR1 is DFQATT and CDR2 is SNEGSKA (reference sequence). V lost 3 bases to trimming and J lost 0 bases, with 11 bases between them. Written as DNA, the CDR3 is TGCAGTGCTAGTACAGCACCAAACCAAGAGACCCAGTACTTC. Protein sequence: CSASTAPNQETQYF.